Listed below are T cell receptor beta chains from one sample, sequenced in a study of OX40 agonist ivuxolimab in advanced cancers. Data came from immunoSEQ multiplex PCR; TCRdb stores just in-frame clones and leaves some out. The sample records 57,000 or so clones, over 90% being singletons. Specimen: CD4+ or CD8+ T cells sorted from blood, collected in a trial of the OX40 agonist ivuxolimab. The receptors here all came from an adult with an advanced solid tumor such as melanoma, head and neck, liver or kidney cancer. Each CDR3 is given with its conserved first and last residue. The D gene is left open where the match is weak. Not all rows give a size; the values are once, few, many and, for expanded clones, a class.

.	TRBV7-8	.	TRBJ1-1	CASSLGGEAFF	TGTGCCAGCAGCTTGGGAGGCGAAGCTTTCTTT
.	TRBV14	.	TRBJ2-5	CASSHLQETQETQYF	TGTGCCAGCAGCCACCTCCAGGAGACACAAGAGACCCAGTACTTC
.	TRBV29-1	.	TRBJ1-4	CSVTRIGNEKLFF	TGCAGCGTCACCCGGATAGGCAATGAAAAACTGTTTTTT
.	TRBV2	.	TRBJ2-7	CASSAYTVLYEQYF	TGTGCCAGCAGTGCGTACACCGTTTTATACGAGCAGTACTTC
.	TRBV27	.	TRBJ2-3	CASSYSEVRASTDTQYF	TGTGCCAGCAGTTACTCAGAAGTGAGGGCTAGCACAGATACGCAGTATTTT
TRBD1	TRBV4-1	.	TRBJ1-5	CASSQGWTGVNNQPQHF	TGCGCCAGCAGCCAGGGTTGGACAGGGGTAAACAATCAGCCCCAGCATTTT
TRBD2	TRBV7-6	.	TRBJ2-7	CASSLMGLANEQYF	TGTGCCAGCAGCTTAATGGGACTAGCGAATGAGCAGTACTTC
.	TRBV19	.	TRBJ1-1	CASSIDGANTEAFF	TGTGCCAGTAGTATAGACGGGGCGAACACTGAAGCTTTCTTT
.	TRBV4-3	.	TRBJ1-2	CASSQFQSGTAEVYGYTF	TGCGCCAGCAGCCAATTCCAATCCGGGACCGCTGAGGTCTATGGCTACACCTTC
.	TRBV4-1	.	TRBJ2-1	CASSQVTAHNEQFF	TGCGCCAGCAGCCAAGTAACGGCCCACAATGAGCAGTTCTTC
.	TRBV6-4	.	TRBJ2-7	CASRTESGRLRYEQYF	TGTGCCAGCAGAACCGAGTCTGGACGGCTCAGGTACGAGCAGTACTTC
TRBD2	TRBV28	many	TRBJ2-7	CASTAPGGLHEQYF	TGTGCCAGCACCGCCCCGGGGGGGCTCCACGAGCAGTACTTC
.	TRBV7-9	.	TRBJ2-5	CASSPWWEKEETQYF	TGTGCCAGCAGCCCCTGGTGGGAGAAAGAAGAGACCCAGTACTTC
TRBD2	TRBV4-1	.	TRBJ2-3	CASSPRSAGLVGPTDTQYF	TGCGCCAGCAGCCCTAGGTCAGCTGGACTAGTGGGTCCCACAGATACGCAGTATTTT
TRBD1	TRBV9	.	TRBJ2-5	CASSVGQGAPQETQYF	TGTGCCAGCAGCGTCGGACAGGGGGCCCCCCAAGAGACCCAGTACTTC
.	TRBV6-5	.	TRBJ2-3	CASSYSRREQYF	TGTGCCAGCAGTTACTCGCGGAGGGAGCAGTATTTT
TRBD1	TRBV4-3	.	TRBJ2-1	CASSPTGIYNEQFF	TGCGCCAGCAGTCCGACAGGGATCTACAATGAGCAGTTCTTC
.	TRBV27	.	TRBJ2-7	CASSFISGPPYEQYF	TGTGCCAGCAGTTTTATCTCTGGGCCGCCCTACGAGCAGTACTTC
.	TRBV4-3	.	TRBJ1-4	CASRTHARDGIEKLFF	TGCGCCAGCAGAACCCACGCAAGGGATGGGATAGAAAAACTGTTTTTT
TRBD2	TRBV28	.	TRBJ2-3	CASPPPASGRTDTQYF	TGTGCCAGCCCCCCTCCGGCTAGCGGGAGAACAGATACGCAGTATTTT
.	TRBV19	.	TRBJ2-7	CASSIVLVDPALPYEQYF	TGTGCCAGTAGTATAGTCCTAGTTGATCCGGCATTACCCTACGAGCAGTACTTC
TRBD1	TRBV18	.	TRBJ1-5	CASSNGQGPDQPQHF	TGTGCCAGCTCAAATGGACAGGGGCCTGATCAGCCCCAGCATTTT
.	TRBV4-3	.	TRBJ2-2	CASSPRTIRSELFF	TGCGCCAGCAGCCCTAGGACTATCCGGTCGGAGCTGTTTTTT
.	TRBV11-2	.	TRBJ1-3	CASSFDGGNTIYF	TGTGCCAGCAGCTTCGACGGGGGAAACACCATATATTTT
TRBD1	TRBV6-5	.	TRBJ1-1	CASKGADREAFF	TGTGCCAGCAAGGGGGCCGACAGGGAAGCTTTCTTT
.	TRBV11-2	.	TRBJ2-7	CASSMPGRSYEQYF	TGTGCCAGCAGCATGCCCGGGCGCTCCTACGAGCAGTACTTC
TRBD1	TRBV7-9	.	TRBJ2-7	CASSFREQGAREQYF	TGTGCCAGCAGCTTCCGGGAACAGGGGGCGCGTGAGCAGTACTTC
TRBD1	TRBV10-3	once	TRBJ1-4	CAISESEAPGTAYEKLFF	TGTGCCATCAGTGAGTCGGAAGCTCCCGGGACAGCCTATGAAAAACTGTTTTTT
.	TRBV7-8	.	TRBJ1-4	CASSLVTGEKLFF	TGTGCCAGCAGCTTAGTGACAGGTGAAAAACTGTTTTTT
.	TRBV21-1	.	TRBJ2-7	CASSNRDRGSEQYF	TGTGCCAGCAGCAACCGGGACAGGGGTTCCGAGCAGTACTTC
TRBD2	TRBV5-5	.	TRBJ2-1	CASSLEEEREGLRHEQFF	TGTGCCAGCAGCTTGGAAGAGGAGCGGGAGGGCCTTAGACATGAGCAGTTCTTC
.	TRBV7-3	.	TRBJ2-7	CASSLQGDGSYEQYF	TGTGCCAGCAGCTTACAGGGCGATGGGTCCTACGAGCAGTACTTC
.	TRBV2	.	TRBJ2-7	CARPQMEGTYEQYF	TGTGCCAGACCCCAGATGGAGGGGACCTACGAGCAGTACTTC
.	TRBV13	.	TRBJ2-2	CASSEEVPSNTGELFF	TGTGCCAGCAGCGAGGAGGTCCCTTCGAACACCGGGGAGCTGTTTTTT
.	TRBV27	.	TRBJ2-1	CASSWGSYNEQFF	TGTGCCTCCTCTTGGGGCTCCTACAATGAGCAGTTCTTC